Each of the 3 T cell receptor beta chains below was sequenced from the same sample in a study of cytomegalovirus exposure and HLA in healthy donors. PCR was performed using 60 Vbeta and 13 Jbeta primers. Profiled with immunoSEQ multiplex PCR; TCRdb holds only in-frame clones, not every one. Of about 90,000 clones detected, 75% to 80% appear once; the ten largest clones hold around 4.6%. What was sequenced was PBMCs. These receptor sequences come from a woman between 40 and 55 years old in good health and CMV-seropositive.

Remarks on this clone: Possible read error: a much larger clone is one base away. The V gene is TRBV4-3, the J gene TRBJ2-5, with 7 bases fitting TRBD1. V was pared by 1 base and J by 11 bases, with 16 bases of the junction left unmatched. Per germline, CDR1 LGHNA and CDR2 YSLEER. The CDR3 consists of 16 residues. CDR3 protein: CASSQVDRDSSYGQYF. In nucleotides, the CDR3 is TGCGCCAGCAGCCAAGTCGACCGGGACAGCTCCTACGGGCAGTACTTC.

The chain employs TRBV29-1 and TRBJ2-7; D perhaps matches TRBD1 (6 bases). The germline gives CDR1 SQVTM, CDR2 ANQGSEA. There are 12 residues in the CDR3. The V end was cut by 3 bases, the J end by 7 bases, with 13 bases between. The CDR3 DNA reads as TGCAGCGTTGAGTACCCGAGGGGGGAGCAGTACTTC. Translating gives CSVEYPRGEQYF.

The chain joins TRBV7-6 to TRBJ2-7; 9 bases are a match to TRBD1. V lost 1 base, J lost 6 bases, and 7 bases stayed unmatched. Germline V gene data show CDR1 as SGHVS and CDR2 as FNYEAQ. This CDR3 region has 15 residues. The CDR3: CASSLGRDRASEQYF. The DNA of the CDR3 is TGTGCCAGCAGCTTAGGGCGGGACAGGGCGTCCGAGCAGTACTTC. Full variable domain (missing parts from reference TRBV7-6 and TRBJ2-7): GAGVSQSPRYKVTKRGQDVALRCDPISGHVSLYWYRQALGQGPEFLTYFNYEAQQDKSGLPNDRFSAERPEGSISTLTIQRTEQRDSAMYRCASSLGRDRASEQYFGPGTRLTVT.